This T cell receptor (beta chain) came from a study of siplizumab effects on memory and regulatory T cells. The CDR3 extends over 14 amino acids. Germline values: CDR1 SNHLY, CDR2 FYNNEI. Trimming cost V 3 bases and J 2 bases, with 7 bases left between them. Libraries were prepared by immunoSEQ multiplex PCR; TCRdb keeps only in-frame clonotypes and omits some of them. Altogether 85,000 to 130,000 clones are present, more than 85% being singletons, with the ten largest covering just over 2.5%. This clone has just a few counts. The rearrangement links TRBV2 to TRBJ2-2; D gene uncertain. This clonotype was sampled from a human donor in good health. Some clones in this sample may be carry-over from other donors' samples. Sequenced: CD4+ T cells sorted from blood. CDR3 sequence: CASSELLNTGELFF. The CDR3 DNA reads TGTGCCAGCAGTGAGTTGCTTAACACCGGGGAGCTGTTTTTT.